This is a list of T cell receptor beta chains from one sample in a study of T-cell memory formation after mild COVID-19. Each CDR3 protein gets one entry after TCRdb re-called the 5' RACE reads with MiXCR. The sample lists approximately 65,000 distinct CDR3 sequences, over 15% seen once, with 30% to 35% in the top ten. The specimen sequenced was PBMCs or a T cell subset sorted from them (not recorded which). The receptors come from an adult woman who had mild COVID-19 (a few samples of this study predate the infection). Cell type and time point are not known. The conserved cysteine and the conserved F or W are not part of the CDR3 here.

v_call: TRBV19
j_call: TRBJ2-1
cdr3_aa: ASSEPLSYNEQF

v_call: TRBV6-4
j_call: TRBJ2-1
cdr3_aa: ASSEKTGASNEQF

v_call: TRBV12-3/TRBV12-4
j_call: TRBJ2-5
cdr3_aa: ASTNQGASETQY

v_call: TRBV24-1
j_call: TRBJ2-7
cdr3_aa: ATSESYEQY

v_call: TRBV7-9
j_call: TRBJ2-5
cdr3_aa: ASSLKPTSGIRRETQY

v_call: TRBV20-1
j_call: TRBJ2-1
cdr3_aa: SARGSGGIYEQF

v_call: TRBV12-3/TRBV12-4
j_call: TRBJ2-5
cdr3_aa: ASSLNNQETQY

v_call: TRBV4-1
j_call: TRBJ2-5
cdr3_aa: ASSPRDEGTQETQY

v_call: TRBV5-1
j_call: TRBJ2-3
cdr3_aa: ASSVTSGAVGDTQY

v_call: TRBV19
j_call: TRBJ2-5
cdr3_aa: ASSIGLEPQY

v_call: TRBV9
j_call: TRBJ2-3
cdr3_aa: ASSKGLAGTDTQY

v_call: TRBV7-9
j_call: TRBJ2-1
cdr3_aa: ASSLTDRGAKNEQF

v_call: TRBV5-1
j_call: TRBJ1-1
cdr3_aa: ASSRAGNEGDTEAF

v_call: TRBV3-1
j_call: TRBJ2-1
cdr3_aa: ASSPGQGLAGGFSYNEQF

v_call: TRBV2
j_call: TRBJ2-7
cdr3_aa: ASNPGGPGHYEQY

v_call: TRBV5-5
j_call: TRBJ2-5
cdr3_aa: ASSLWQYQETQY

v_call: TRBV7-6
j_call: TRBJ1-2
cdr3_aa: ASSLDGTASGYT

v_call: TRBV20-1
j_call: TRBJ2-7
cdr3_aa: SARVQDYMYEQY

v_call: TRBV11-1
j_call: TRBJ2-1
cdr3_aa: ASSFGAGPGTGGYRNEQF

v_call: TRBV7-9
j_call: TRBJ1-2
cdr3_aa: ASSLVPAAYGYT

v_call: TRBV4-1
j_call: TRBJ1-2
cdr3_aa: ASSQDPTGDYGYT

v_call: TRBV3-1
j_call: TRBJ2-3
cdr3_aa: ASSQGWGPTDTQY

v_call: TRBV7-9
j_call: TRBJ2-7
cdr3_aa: ASSQAGGSHEQY

v_call: TRBV12-3/TRBV12-4
j_call: TRBJ1-2
cdr3_aa: ASSLAGQGSSGYT

v_call: TRBV29-1
j_call: TRBJ2-7
cdr3_aa: SVDLGDHYEQY

v_call: TRBV27
j_call: TRBJ2-7
cdr3_aa: ASSSGPGPYEQY

v_call: TRBV12-3/TRBV12-4
j_call: TRBJ2-3
cdr3_aa: ASSFRGGGGTDTQY

v_call: TRBV2
j_call: TRBJ2-6
cdr3_aa: ASSDERFGTGYSGANVLT

v_call: TRBV24-1
j_call: TRBJ1-2
cdr3_aa: ATSARDYGYT

v_call: TRBV24-1
j_call: TRBJ2-3
cdr3_aa: ATSESFWDTQY

v_call: TRBV3-1
j_call: TRBJ2-5
cdr3_aa: ASSHSEVQETQY

v_call: TRBV5-5
j_call: TRBJ2-7
cdr3_aa: ASSLNRGGTYEQY

v_call: TRBV4-2
j_call: TRBJ2-7
cdr3_aa: ASSQEGGTSGGLFYEQY

v_call: TRBV4-3
j_call: TRBJ1-1
cdr3_aa: ASSLGTGGELRGTEAF

v_call: TRBV7-6
j_call: TRBJ2-3
cdr3_aa: ASSLVSGGTDTQY

v_call: TRBV24-1
j_call: TRBJ2-7
cdr3_aa: ATSVRTGNSYEQY

v_call: TRBV12-3/TRBV12-4
j_call: TRBJ1-5
cdr3_aa: ASSPDGTGGQPQH

v_call: TRBV6-5
j_call: TRBJ1-4
cdr3_aa: ASSYETTALTNEKLF

v_call: TRBV12-3/TRBV12-4
j_call: TRBJ1-1
cdr3_aa: ASSLAPLGPGEAF

v_call: TRBV20-1
j_call: TRBJ1-4
cdr3_aa: SAQTGATNEKLF

v_call: TRBV4-1
j_call: TRBJ2-1
cdr3_aa: ASSQRQPSYNEQF

v_call: TRBV5-1
j_call: TRBJ2-1
cdr3_aa: ASSLLGTETSNEQF

v_call: TRBV4-2
j_call: TRBJ2-7
cdr3_aa: ASSAGISYEQY

v_call: TRBV7-8
j_call: TRBJ2-7
cdr3_aa: ASSSNGGTADAPYEQY

v_call: TRBV11-2
j_call: TRBJ2-7
cdr3_aa: ASSLGRLYEQY

v_call: TRBV11-2
j_call: TRBJ2-5
cdr3_aa: ASSLPFGETQY

v_call: TRBV11-3
j_call: TRBJ2-2
cdr3_aa: ASSTVGTSGRYTGELF

v_call: TRBV9
j_call: TRBJ2-7
cdr3_aa: ASAFSGSSYEQY

v_call: TRBV7-9
j_call: TRBJ2-3
cdr3_aa: ASSPQWALERSATDTQY

v_call: TRBV5-1
j_call: TRBJ2-3
cdr3_aa: ASSLEASGSTDTQY

v_call: TRBV25-1
j_call: TRBJ2-7
cdr3_aa: ASSDTGTGFYEQY